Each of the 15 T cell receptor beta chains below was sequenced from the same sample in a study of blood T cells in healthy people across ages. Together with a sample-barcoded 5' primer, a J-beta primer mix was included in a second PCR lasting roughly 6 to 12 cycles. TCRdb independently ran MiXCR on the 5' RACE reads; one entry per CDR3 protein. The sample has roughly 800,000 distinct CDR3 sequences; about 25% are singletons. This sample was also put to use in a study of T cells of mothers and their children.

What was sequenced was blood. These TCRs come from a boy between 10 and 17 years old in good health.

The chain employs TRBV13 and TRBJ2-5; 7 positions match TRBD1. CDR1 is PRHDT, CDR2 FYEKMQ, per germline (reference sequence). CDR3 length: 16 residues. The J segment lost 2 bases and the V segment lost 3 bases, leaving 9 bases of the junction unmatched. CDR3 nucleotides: TGTGCCAGCAGCTTCAGGACAGGACCTAATCAAGAGACCCAGTACTTC. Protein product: CASSFRTGPNQETQYF.

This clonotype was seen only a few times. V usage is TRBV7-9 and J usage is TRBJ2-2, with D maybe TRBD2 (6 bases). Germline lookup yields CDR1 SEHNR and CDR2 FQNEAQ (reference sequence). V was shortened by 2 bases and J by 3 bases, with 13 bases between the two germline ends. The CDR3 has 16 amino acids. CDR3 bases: TGTGCCAGCAGCTTATTGCGGGGTGCGGACACCGGGGAGCTGTTTTTT. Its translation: CASSLLRGADTGELFF.

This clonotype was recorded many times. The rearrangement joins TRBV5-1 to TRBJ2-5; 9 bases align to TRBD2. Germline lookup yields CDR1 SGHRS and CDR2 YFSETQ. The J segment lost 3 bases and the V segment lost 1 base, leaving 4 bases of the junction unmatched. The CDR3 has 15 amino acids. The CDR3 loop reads CASSLTAGGKETQYF. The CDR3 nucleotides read TGCGCCAGCAGCTTGACGGCGGGGGGGAAAGAGACCCAGTACTTC.

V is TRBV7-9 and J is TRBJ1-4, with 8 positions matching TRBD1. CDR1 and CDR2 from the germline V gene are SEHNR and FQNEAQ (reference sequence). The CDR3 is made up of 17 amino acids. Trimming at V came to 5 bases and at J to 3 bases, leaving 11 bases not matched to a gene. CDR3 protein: CASSPRAGGGSNEKLFF. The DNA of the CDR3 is TGTGCCAGCAGCCCCCGGGCAGGGGGCGGCTCTAATGAAAAACTGTTTTTT.

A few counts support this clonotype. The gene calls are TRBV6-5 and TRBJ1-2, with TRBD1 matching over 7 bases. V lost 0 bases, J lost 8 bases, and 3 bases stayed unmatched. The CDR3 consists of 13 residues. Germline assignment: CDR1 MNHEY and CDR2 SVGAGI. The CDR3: CASSYSWTGGYTF. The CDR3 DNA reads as TGTGCCAGCAGTTACTCGTGGACAGGCGGCTACACCTTC.

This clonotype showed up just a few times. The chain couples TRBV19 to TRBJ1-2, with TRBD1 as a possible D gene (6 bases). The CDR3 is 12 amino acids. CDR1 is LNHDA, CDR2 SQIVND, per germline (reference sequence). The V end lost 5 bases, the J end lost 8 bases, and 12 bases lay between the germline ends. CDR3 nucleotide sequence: TGTGCCAGTAGTTCTACAGGGTTGGGCTACACCTTC. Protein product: CASSSTGLGYTF.

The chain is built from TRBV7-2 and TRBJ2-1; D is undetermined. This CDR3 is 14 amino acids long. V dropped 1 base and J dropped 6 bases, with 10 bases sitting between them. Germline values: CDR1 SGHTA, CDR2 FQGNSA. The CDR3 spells CASSLEIASNEQFF. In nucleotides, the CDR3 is TGTGCCAGCAGCTTAGAAATAGCTTCCAATGAGCAGTTCTTC.

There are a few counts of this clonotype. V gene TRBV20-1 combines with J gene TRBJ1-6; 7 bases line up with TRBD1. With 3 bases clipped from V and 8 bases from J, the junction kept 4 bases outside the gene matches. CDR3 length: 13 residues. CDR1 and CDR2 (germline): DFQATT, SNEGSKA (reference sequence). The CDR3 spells CSARPTGDSPLHF. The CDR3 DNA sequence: TGCAGTGCTAGGCCCACAGGGGATTCACCCCTCCACTTT.

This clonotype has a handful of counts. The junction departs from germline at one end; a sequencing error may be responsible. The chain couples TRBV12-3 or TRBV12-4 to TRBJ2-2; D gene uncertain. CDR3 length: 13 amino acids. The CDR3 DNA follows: TGTGCCAGCAGCTTAGATTTCCCCGGGGAGCTGTTTTTT. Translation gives CASSLDFPGELFF.

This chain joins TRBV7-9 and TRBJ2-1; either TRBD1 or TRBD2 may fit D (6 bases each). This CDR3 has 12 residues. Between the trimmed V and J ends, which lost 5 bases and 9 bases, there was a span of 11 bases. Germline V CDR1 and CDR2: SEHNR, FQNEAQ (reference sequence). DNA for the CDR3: TGTGCCAGCAGCCCCGGGGGCTTTGAGCAGTTCTTC. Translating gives CASSPGGFEQFF.

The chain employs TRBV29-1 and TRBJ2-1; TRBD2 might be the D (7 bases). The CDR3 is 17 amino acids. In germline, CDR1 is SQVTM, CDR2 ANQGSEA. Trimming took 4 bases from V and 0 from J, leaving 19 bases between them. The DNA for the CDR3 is TGCAGCGTTGTGATGGGGATCGGGGGGCCCTCCTACAATGAGCAGTTCTTC. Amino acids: CSVVMGIGGPSYNEQFF.

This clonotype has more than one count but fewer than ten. This CDR3 reads CAWSVGGNIQYF. CDR3 coding DNA: TGTGCCTGGAGTGTAGGTGGAAACATTCAGTACTTC. The chain is built from TRBV30 and TRBJ2-4; D remains ambiguous. This CDR3 is built from 12 residues. V was trimmed by 0 bases and J by 6 bases, leaving 6 bases between them. Germline-derived CDR1 and CDR2 are GTSNPN and SVGIG (reference sequence).

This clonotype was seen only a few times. The CDR3 loop is CASSLTENTGELFF. DNA of the CDR3: TGCGCCAGCAGCTTGACGGAGAACACCGGGGAGCTGTTTTTT. The V call is TRBV5-1, the J call TRBJ2-2; the D is unclear. CDR1 and CDR2 (germline): SGHRS, YFSETQ. The CDR3 spans 14 residues. The ends were cut back, 1 base at V and 1 base at J, with 5 bases in the middle.

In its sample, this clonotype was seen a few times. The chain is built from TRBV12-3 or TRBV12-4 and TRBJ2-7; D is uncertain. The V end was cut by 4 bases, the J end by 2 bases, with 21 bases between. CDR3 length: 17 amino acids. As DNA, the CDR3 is TGTGCCAGCAGTTCCTCGATCGCACAGAGGCCGACCTACGAGCAGTACTTC. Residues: CASSSSIAQRPTYEQYF.

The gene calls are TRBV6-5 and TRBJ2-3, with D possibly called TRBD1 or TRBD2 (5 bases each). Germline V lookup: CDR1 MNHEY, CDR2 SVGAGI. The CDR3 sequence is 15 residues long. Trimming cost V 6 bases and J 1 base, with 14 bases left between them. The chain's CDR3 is CASRTGPAGTDTQYF. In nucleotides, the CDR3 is TGTGCCAGCAGGACGGGACCAGCAGGCACAGATACGCAGTATTTT.